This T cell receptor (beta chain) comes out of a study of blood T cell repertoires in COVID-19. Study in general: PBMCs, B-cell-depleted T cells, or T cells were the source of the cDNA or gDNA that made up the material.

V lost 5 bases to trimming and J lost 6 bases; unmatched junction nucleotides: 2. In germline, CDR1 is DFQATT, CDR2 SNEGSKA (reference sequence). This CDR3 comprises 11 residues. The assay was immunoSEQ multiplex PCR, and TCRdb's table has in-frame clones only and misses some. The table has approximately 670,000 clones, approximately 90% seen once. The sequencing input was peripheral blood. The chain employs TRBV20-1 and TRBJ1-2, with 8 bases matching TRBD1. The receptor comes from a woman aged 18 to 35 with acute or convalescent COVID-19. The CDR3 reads CSASQGDGYTF. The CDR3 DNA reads TGCAGTGCTTCACAGGGGGATGGCTACACCTTC.